Below, 3 T cell receptor beta chains from the same sample are listed, as sequenced in a study of PD-1 blockade in classical Hodgkin lymphoma. As for time point: cycle 4 day 1 (C4D1), after 6 weeks of nivolumab. Each patient experienced a relapse that followed autologous stem cell transplantation, and brentuximab vedotin exposure varied. Sequencing was performed with immunoSEQ multiplex PCR; in TCRdb, only in-frame clones are kept and a portion is missing. This sample has about 27,000 clones, with about 72% found just once. The sample was peripheral blood mononuclear cells (PBMCs), taken before the fourth cycle of nivolumab. The receptor set was obtained from a human donor with classical Hodgkin lymphoma.

The chain joins TRBV27 to TRBJ2-7, with TRBD2 matching over 9 bases. The V and J ends lost 3 bases and 7 bases, in that order; junction bases with no gene match: 10. The germline V gene has CDR1 MNHEY and CDR2 SMNVEV (reference sequence). The CDR3 covers 15 residues. CDR3 DNA sequence: TGTGCCAGCAGTTTCAGCGGGGGGCAACCTTGGGAGCAGTACTTC. It encodes CASSFSGGQPWEQYF.

This chain links TRBV28 with TRBJ2-7, with TRBD2 matching over 9 bases. Looked up from germline, CDR1 is MDHEN and CDR2 is SYDVKM. With 7 bases clipped from V and 2 bases from J, the junction kept 6 bases outside the gene matches. CDR3 length: 14 amino acids. The CDR3 sequence: CASNKASGAYEQYF. The DNA for the CDR3 is TGTGCCAGCAATAAGGCTAGCGGGGCCTACGAGCAGTACTTC. Based on the CDR3 plus reference TRBV28 and TRBJ2-7, the full variable domain is DVKVTQSSRYLVKRTGEKVFLECVQDMDHENMFWYRQDPGLGLRLIYFSYDVKMKEKGDIPEGYSVSREKKERFSLILESASTNQTSMYLCASNKASGAYEQYFGPGTRLTVT.

The rearrangement links TRBV5-1 to TRBJ2-1; 8 nucleotides line up with TRBD1. Losses at the gene ends were 9 bases for V and 9 bases for J; bases not matched to a gene: 14. This CDR3 is 14 amino acids long. Germline V CDR1 and CDR2: SGHRS, YFSETQ. The CDR3 DNA sequence: TGCGCCACCCAAATCGGGGCAGGGGGCCTTGAGCAGTTCTTC. This codes for CATQIGAGGLEQFF.